Listed below are T cell receptor beta chains from one sample, sequenced in a study of blood T cell repertoires in COVID-19. Sequencing was performed with immunoSEQ multiplex PCR; in TCRdb, only in-frame clones are kept and a portion is missing. Among 300,000 to 350,000 clones listed, about 86% were seen once. Specimen: peripheral blood. These receptors were taken from a man between 25 and 39 years old with active or convalescent COVID-19. The CDR3 runs from the conserved cysteine through the conserved F or W. Each record gives: V gene, D gene, J gene, clone size, CDR3 protein, CDR3 DNA. D genes are given only for firm matches. Size tells how often a clone was seen (once, few, many) or the class of an expanded clone, and some rows leave it out.

TRBV18,NA,TRBJ2-1,once,CASSPRGAGDLSSYNEQFF,TGTGCCAGCTCACCACGAGGGGCCGGGGACTTGAGCTCCTACAATGAGCAGTTCTTC
TRBV7-8,NA,TRBJ2-2,NA,CASSLLAGELFF,TGTGCCAGCAGCCTTTTAGCCGGGGAGCTGTTTTTT
TRBV10-3,NA,TRBJ2-1,NA,CAISEYVREEQFF,TGTGCCATCAGTGAGTATGTTCGGGAAGAGCAGTTCTTC
TRBV5-1,NA,TRBJ2-7,NA,CASSLTTARGYEQYF,TGCGCCAGCAGCCTCACGACAGCGAGGGGGTACGAGCAGTACTTC
TRBV19,NA,TRBJ2-7,NA,CASSSRQKSEQYF,TGTGCCAGTAGTTCGAGACAGAAAAGCGAGCAGTACTTC
TRBV4-1,NA,TRBJ1-2,NA,CASSQDRGYGYTF,TGCGCCAGCAGCCAAGACAGGGGCTATGGCTACACCTTC
TRBV18,TRBD1,TRBJ1-4,NA,CASSPSKGQATNEKLFF,TGTGCCAGCTCACCCTCAAAGGGACAGGCAACTAATGAAAAACTGTTTTTT
TRBV9,NA,TRBJ2-3,NA,CASSVEGQTTDTQYF,TGTGCCAGCAGCGTAGAAGGTCAGACTACAGATACGCAGTATTTT
TRBV29-1,NA,TRBJ2-5,NA,CSVAWSQETQYF,TGCAGCGTAGCCTGGTCCCAAGAGACCCAGTACTTC
TRBV27,NA,TRBJ1-6,NA,CASYSSSYNSPLHF,TGTGCCAGTTACTCGAGCTCCTATAATTCACCCCTCCACTTT
TRBV14,NA,TRBJ1-6,NA,CASSSTRNSPLHF,TGTGCCAGCAGCTCGACACGGAATTCACCCCTCCACTTT
TRBV7-2,TRBD1,TRBJ2-7,NA,CASSSTGQNSYEQYF,TGTGCCAGCAGCTCAACGGGACAGAACTCCTACGAGCAGTACTTC
TRBV15,TRBD2,TRBJ2-1,NA,CATRASGLINEQFF,TGTGCCACCCGGGCTAGCGGGCTCATAAATGAGCAGTTCTTC
TRBV7-3,NA,TRBJ2-5,NA,CASSLRATSSGTQYF,TGTGCCAGCAGCTTAAGGGCGACATCCTCTGGGACCCAGTACTTC
TRBV11-3,TRBD2,TRBJ2-3,NA,CASSFLASGSSHTQYF,TGTGCCAGCAGTTTCTTGGCTAGCGGGAGTTCACATACGCAGTATTTT
TRBV6-6,NA,TRBJ1-5,NA,CASKRTDSNQPQHF,TGTGCCAGCAAGCGGACGGATAGCAATCAGCCCCAGCATTTT
TRBV2,NA,TRBJ1-2,many,CASRVLATANYGYTF,TGTGCCAGCAGGGTCCTTGCTACGGCTAACTATGGCTACACCTTC
TRBV30,TRBD1,TRBJ1-2,NA,CAWSVVGQGNYGYTF,TGTGCCTGGAGTGTAGTTGGACAGGGGAACTATGGCTACACCTTC
TRBV4-1,TRBD2,TRBJ2-1,NA,CASSQGGGAYNEQFF,TGCGCCAGCAGCCAAGGGGGGGGAGCCTACAATGAGCAGTTCTTC
TRBV28,TRBD1,TRBJ2-3,NA,CASRGTGRGDTQYF,TGTGCCAGCAGGGGGACAGGAAGAGGAGATACGCAGTATTTT
TRBV7-2,NA,TRBJ1-2,NA,CASRAGEGYGYTF,TGTGCCAGCAGGGCAGGGGAGGGATATGGCTACACCTTC
TRBV11-2,TRBD2,TRBJ2-3,NA,CASSPRRSGRGTDTQYF,TGTGCCAGCAGCCCCCGAAGGAGCGGGAGGGGCACAGATACGCAGTATTTT
TRBV19,TRBD2,TRBJ2-3,NA,CASSIGRTSGRGTQYF,TGTGCCAGTAGTATCGGGAGGACTAGCGGGAGAGGTACGCAGTATTTT
TRBV5-6,NA,TRBJ1-1,NA,CASSLGGWNTEAFF,TGTGCCAGCAGCTTAGGAGGGTGGAACACTGAAGCTTTCTTT
TRBV28,NA,TRBJ1-1,many,CASSLGLNTEAFF,TGTGCCAGCAGTTTGGGCCTGAACACTGAAGCTTTCTTT
TRBV19,NA,TRBJ2-7,NA,CASSIRGKEQYF,TGTGCCAGTAGTATCCGGGGAAAAGAGCAGTACTTC
TRBV30,NA,TRBJ1-4,NA,CAWSPGLANEKLFF,TGTGCCTGGAGCCCGGGGTTGGCTAATGAAAAACTGTTTTTT
TRBV6-5,TRBD1,TRBJ1-2,NA,CASSYSPGQNSYGYTF,TGTGCCAGCAGTTACTCCCCGGGACAGAATAGCTATGGCTACACCTTC
TRBV25-1,NA,TRBJ2-7,once,CAGGRTLSYEQYF,TGTGCCGGAGGTAGGACTTTGTCCTACGAGCAGTACTTC
TRBV18,TRBD1,TRBJ1-1,NA,CASSPTGTGSTEAFF,TGTGCCAGCTCACCCACCGGGACAGGGAGCACTGAAGCTTTCTTT
TRBV15,TRBD1,TRBJ1-5,NA,CATSTDRGLGQPQHF,TGTGCCACCAGTACAGACAGGGGGCTTGGTCAGCCCCAGCATTTT
TRBV3-1/TRBV3-2,TRBD2,TRBJ2-2,once,CASSPRGGRAWNTGELFF,TGTGCCAGCAGCCCAAGGGGCGGGAGGGCCTGGAACACCGGGGAGCTGTTTTTT
TRBV6-5,NA,TRBJ2-7,NA,CASRGAGTYEQYF,TGTGCCAGCAGGGGGGCGGGTACCTACGAGCAGTACTTC
TRBV7-6,TRBD1,TRBJ2-7,NA,CASSYRGPYEQYF,TGTGCCAGCAGCTACAGGGGGCCCTACGAGCAGTACTTC
TRBV30,NA,TRBJ2-7,NA,CAWSGTVSGEQYF,TGTGCCTGGAGTGGTACAGTCTCCGGCGAGCAGTACTTC
TRBV5-6,NA,TRBJ2-2,NA,CASSQGLSGELFF,TGTGCCAGCAGCCAGGGACTCTCGGGGGAGCTGTTTTTT